This TCR beta chain was captured in a study of blood T cells in healthy people across ages. Notes on the study in general: Aged donors had fewer naive CD4+ cells and lower diversity than long-lived donors. Across the age range, TCR beta diversity per million T cells fell in a roughly linear way.

Comments on this clonotype: Its specificity is unknown.

Using a J-beta primer mix together with a sample-barcoded 5' primer, a second PCR was run for roughly 7 to 12 cycles. All samples yielded 3 million or more CDR3-containing paired-end reads. TCRdb recomputed calls from the 5' RACE reads with MiXCR, one row per CDR3 protein. The table records some 1,800,000 distinct CDR3 sequences, about two fifths of them present only once. The receptor's source is a human donor in good health. The source material was blood.

The CDR3 region has the DNA TGTGCCAGCAGCCTCGGAGGCGGGGGATACTCCTACAATGAGCAGTTCTTC. Translation gives CASSLGGGGYSYNEQFF. The chain joins TRBV9 to TRBJ2-1, with TRBD2 matching over 7 bases. CDR1 and CDR2 from the germline V gene are SGDLS and YYNGEE. The CDR3 length is 17 residues. Trimming at V came to 4 bases and at J to 0 bases, leaving 10 bases not matched to a gene.